What follows are 12 T cell receptor beta chains derived from one specimen sequenced in a study of OX40 agonist ivuxolimab in advanced cancers. Clones were sequenced by immunoSEQ multiplex PCR, and TCRdb holds only the in-frame ones, with some missing. The data contain about 120,000 clones, 85% to 90% of them singletons. The starting material was CD4+ or CD8+ T cells sorted from blood, obtained in a trial of the OX40 agonist ivuxolimab. The receptor set was obtained from an adult with an advanced solid tumor such as melanoma, head and neck, liver or kidney cancer.

With respect to this clone: At one end the junction does not follow the germline gene, possibly because of a read error. This rearrangement joins TRBV6-1 to TRBJ2-5; D not certain. In germline, CDR1 is MNHNS, CDR2 SASEGT. The CDR3 extends over 13 amino acids. DNA of the CDR3: TGTGCCAGCAATCCCAGTCACCAGGAGACCCAGTACTTC. Translating it yields CASNPSHQETQYF.

The chain joins TRBV5-1 to TRBJ2-3, with TRBD2 matching 7 bases. There are 16 residues in the CDR3. Germline CDR1 reads SGHRS; CDR2 reads YFSETQ. The V and J ends lost 6 bases and 0 bases, in that order; junction bases with no gene match: 10. The CDR3 protein is CASKPDSGSSTDTQYF. The CDR3 nucleotides are TGCGCCAGCAAACCTGATAGCGGGTCAAGCACAGATACGCAGTATTTT.

This chain uses TRBV5-1 with TRBJ1-6; D possibly corresponds to TRBD1 (5 bases). The germline V gene encodes CDR1 SGHRS and CDR2 YFSETQ. This CDR3 contains 14 residues. Between the trimmed V and J ends, which lost 0 bases and 9 bases, there was a span of 10 bases. The CDR3 is CASSLGQGGSPLHF. The CDR3 DNA is TGCGCCAGCAGCTTGGGGCAGGGAGGTTCACCCCTCCACTTT.

The J gene is TRBJ2-7, the V gene TRBV2; D gene uncertain. The germline gives CDR1 SNHLY, CDR2 FYNNEI. The CDR3 length is 12 residues. V was clipped by 8 bases and J by 3 bases, with 11 bases between them. CDR3 sequence (DNA): TGTGCCAGCCGCAGCCCCCTCTACGAGCAGTACTTC. It encodes CASRSPLYEQYF.

The chain links TRBV6-1 to TRBJ2-5; D is perhaps TRBD1 or TRBD2 (6 bases each). Germline V gives CDR1 MNHNS, CDR2 SASEGT. This CDR3 is built from 16 residues. V was shortened by 4 bases and J by 4 bases, with 19 bases between the two germline ends. CDR3 region: CASSAGVGGRLETQYF. As DNA, the CDR3 is TGTGCCAGCAGTGCGGGAGTAGGGGGGCGGTTAGAGACCCAGTACTTC.

This clone has just one count. V usage is TRBV4-3 and J usage is TRBJ2-1; TRBD2 matches 11 bases. With 2 bases clipped from V and 6 bases from J, the junction kept 9 bases outside the gene matches. This CDR3 is built from 17 residues. Per the germline V gene, CDR1 is LGHNA and CDR2 is YSLEER. The DNA of the CDR3 is TGCGCCAGCAGCCAATCGTGGGCTAGCGGGGGGCGCAATGAGCAGTTCTTC. It specifies CASSQSWASGGRNEQFF.

The chain is built from TRBV4-2 and TRBJ1-2; D is unresolved. From germline, CDR1 is LGHNA and CDR2 YNFKEQ. The CDR3 length is 15 residues. V lost 1 base and J lost 3, with 12 bases in between. The CDR3 here is CASSQVGSADYGYTF. The CDR3 DNA is TGTGCCAGCAGCCAAGTAGGCAGCGCTGACTATGGCTACACCTTC.

The V gene is TRBV6-6, the J gene TRBJ1-2; no clear D gene. Deletions cut 3 bases from V and 4 bases from J, with 9 bases between. CDR1 and CDR2 from the germline V gene are MNHNY and SVGAGI (reference sequence). The CDR3 covers 13 residues. As DNA, the CDR3 is TGTGCCAGCAGTTATGACGGTGTCTATGGCTACACCTTC. This gives the protein CASSYDGVYGYTF.

This clone has a single count. The chain links TRBV28 to TRBJ2-3, with TRBD2 identical over 15 bases. Per the germline V gene, CDR1 is MDHEN and CDR2 is SYDVKM. The ends lost 5 bases at V and 6 bases at J; junction bases unmatched: 6. CDR3 length: 16 residues. Here the CDR3 reads CASSPGLAGGLDTQYF. The CDR3 DNA is TGTGCCAGCAGTCCCGGACTAGCGGGGGGGCTCGATACGCAGTATTTT.

The gene calls are TRBV7-9 and TRBJ1-2; D gene uncertain. Germline V CDR1 and CDR2: SEHNR, FQNEAQ (reference sequence). The CDR3 length is 12 residues. V was trimmed by 5 bases and J by 6 bases, leaving 10 bases between them. CDR3 bases: TGTGCCAGCAGCATGGAAATGGATGGCTACACCTTC. This sequence encodes CASSMEMDGYTF.

The chain has TRBV28 and TRBJ2-3; D unclear. This CDR3 has 15 amino acids. Germline V CDR1 and CDR2: MDHEN, SYDVKM. The V end lost 8 bases, the J end lost 2 bases, and 17 bases lay between the germline ends. The CDR3 region has the DNA TGTGCCAGCCTATCAGGATCTCTTAACACAGATACGCAGTATTTT. Translating gives CASLSGSLNTDTQYF.

This chain uses TRBV6-5 with TRBJ1-1; a weak D match, TRBD1 (5 bases). Germline V lookup: CDR1 MNHEY, CDR2 SVGAGI. This CDR3 is 12 amino acids long. The ends were cut back, 2 bases at V and 6 bases at J, with 7 bases in the middle. The CDR3 reads CASSYRGSEAFF. The CDR3 coding sequence is TGTGCCAGCAGTTACAGGGGTTCTGAAGCTTTCTTT.